This entry features one T cell receptor beta chain sequence. What it recognizes is unknown. The protocol was immunoSEQ multiplex PCR, while the TCRdb copy is restricted to in-frame clones and leaves out a portion. Of some 130,000 clones listed, around nine tenths are singletons. The data were taken from a study of T cell responses to AZD1222 COVID-19 vaccine. The study's findings and limits: Within unmutated variant regions lay the reported targets of nearly half of spike-specific TCRs. Seropositive at baseline were only a handful of AZD1222 recipients. Spike-wide coverage was observed for vaccine-associated CD4 TCRs, with dominant responses at 160-218 and 743-854.

Sequencing was performed on peripheral blood, taken on day 0 of AZD1222 vaccination. This TCR came from an adult in good health.

The CDR3 sequence is CASSDASLVAESYNEQFF. CDR3 sequence (DNA): TGTGCCAGCAGCGATGCCAGTCTAGTAGCGGAATCCTACAATGAGCAGTTCTTC. This chain links TRBV9 with TRBJ2-1; D may be TRBD2 (6 bases). V was cut by 3 bases and J by 1 base, with 20 bases left in between. The germline gives CDR1 SGDLS, CDR2 YYNGEE. The CDR3 runs 18 residues.